Presented here are 19 T cell receptor beta chains from one specimen sequenced in a study of blood T cell repertoires in COVID-19. Method: immunoSEQ multiplex PCR; TCRdb's copy keeps in-frame clones and lacks some. The sample shows approximately 61,000 clones, almost 90% of them seen only once. The sample consisted of peripheral blood. All receptors derive from a woman older than 75 with active COVID-19.

The chain carries TRBV7-2 and TRBJ1-3; 8 bases line up with TRBD1. CDR1 and CDR2 from the germline V gene are SGHTA and FQGNSA. The CDR3 runs 16 residues. V gave up 0 bases and J gave up 4 bases; unmatched junction bases: 5. In DNA, the CDR3 is TGTGCCAGCAGCTTAGCCTGGACAGGGACGGGAAACACCATATATTTT. Amino acids: CASSLAWTGTGNTIYF.

The chain has TRBV5-5 and TRBJ2-7; TRBD1 matches 7 bases. V lost 1 base to trimming and J lost 1 base; unmatched junction nucleotides: 5. The CDR3 sequence is 15 residues long. The germline CDR1 and CDR2 sequences are SGHKS and YYEKEE (reference sequence). The CDR3 DNA sequence: TGTGCCAGCAGCTTGACTCGGACAGGTTCCTACGAGCAGTACTTC. Its translation is CASSLTRTGSYEQYF.

This clone has a single count. V is TRBV27 and J is TRBJ1-4; TRBD1 might be the D (6 bases). V gave up 4 bases and J gave up 1 base, with 10 bases separating them. Germline assignment: CDR1 MNHEY and CDR2 SMNVEV (reference sequence). The CDR3 is 15 amino acids. The DNA of the CDR3 is TGTGCCAGCAGTTACGCGACAGGAACTAATGAAAAACTGTTTTTT. It yields the protein CASSYATGTNEKLFF.

This clone has only a few counts. This chain joins TRBV27 and TRBJ2-7; TRBD1 aligns across 8 bases. This CDR3 has 16 residues. CDR1 and CDR2 (germline): MNHEY, SMNVEV (reference sequence). V was clipped by 5 bases and J by 2 bases; unmatched bases: 11. The CDR3 nucleotides read TGTGCCAGCAGTAAACTGCTTGACAGGGGTGCCTACGAGCAGTACTTC. Its translation is CASSKLLDRGAYEQYF.

DNA of the CDR3: TGTGCCAGCAGCTTGGACGAGAATTCACCCCTCCACTTT. This translates into CASSLDENSPLHF. V and J are TRBV5-6 and TRBJ1-6; D remains ambiguous. CDR3 size: 13 residues. The germline CDR1 and CDR2 sequences are SGHDT and YYEEEE. Trimming pared 0 bases from V and 7 bases from J, leaving 5 bases between.

The chain recombines TRBV30 with TRBJ2-7; TRBD1 aligns across 7 bases. CDR1 is GTSNPN, CDR2 SVGIG, per germline (reference sequence). The CDR3 covers 13 residues. V lost 0 bases to trimming and J lost 3 bases; unmatched junction nucleotides: 2. CDR3 residues: CAWSVGGGYEQYF. DNA for the CDR3: TGTGCCTGGAGTGTAGGGGGCGGCTACGAGCAGTACTTC.

The chain couples TRBV27 to TRBJ1-2, with D tentatively TRBD1 (6 bases). Trimming took 0 bases from V and 4 from J, leaving 9 bases between them. The CDR3 runs to 14 residues. Germline lookup yields CDR1 MNHEY and CDR2 SMNVEV (reference sequence). CDR3 protein: CASSLSGGGYGYTF. CDR3 DNA: TGTGCCAGCAGTTTATCAGGGGGGGGCTATGGCTACACCTTC.

J is TRBJ2-6 and V is TRBV6-5; D is unclear. The V gene's germline CDR1 is MNHEY and CDR2 SVGAGI. This CDR3 is built from 14 residues. The germline V and J ends were trimmed by 6 bases and 5 bases, with 11 bases remaining between them. This CDR3 reads CASSTVARANVLTF. The CDR3 DNA reads TGTGCCAGCAGCACAGTGGCTAGGGCCAACGTCCTGACTTTC.

The V call is TRBV6-4, the J call TRBJ2-3, with 10 positions matching TRBD2. The J segment lost 6 bases and the V segment lost 0 bases, leaving 3 bases of the junction unmatched. The CDR3 contains 15 residues. The V gene's germline CDR1 is MRHNA and CDR2 SNTAGT. The CDR3 sequence is CASSDSAGGPDTQYF. The CDR3 DNA follows: TGTGCCAGCAGTGACTCAGCGGGGGGGCCCGATACGCAGTATTTT.

As for this clone: At one end the junction does not follow the germline gene, possibly because of a read error. The J gene is TRBJ1-1, the V gene TRBV5-1, with 8 bases matching TRBD1. Looked up from germline, CDR1 is SGHRS and CDR2 is YFSETQ. The length of the CDR3 is 14 residues. Written as DNA, the CDR3 is TGCGCCCGCAGGTCAGGGGGCGGGGGAACTGAAGCTTTCTTT. Translating gives CARRSGGGGTEAFF.

V is TRBV7-2 and J is TRBJ1-5, with D uncertain. Deletions cut 1 base from V and 3 bases from J, with 4 bases between. There are 13 residues in the CDR3. Germline V CDR1 and CDR2: SGHTA, FQGNSA. CDR3 region: CASSLGPNQPQHF. The CDR3, as DNA: TGTGCCAGCAGCTTAGGGCCCAATCAGCCCCAGCATTTT.

The chain combines TRBV4-3 with TRBJ1-2; possibly TRBD1 for D (5 bases). Trimming pared 1 base from V and 3 bases from J, leaving 9 bases between. The CDR3 extends over 14 amino acids. The germline V gene encodes CDR1 LGHNA and CDR2 YSLEER. The CDR3 loop is CASSQVPGDYGYTF. The CDR3 coding sequence is TGCGCCAGCAGCCAAGTTCCGGGGGACTATGGCTACACCTTC.

The V gene is TRBV2, the J gene TRBJ2-7; 9 positions agree with TRBD1. The CDR3 spans 16 residues. Per the germline V gene, CDR1 is SNHLY and CDR2 is FYNNEI. V shed 2 bases and J 5 bases; nucleotides not matched to a gene: 10. CDR3 sequence (DNA): TGTGCCAGCAGTGAATGGGGACAGGGAGGTTACGACGAGCAGTACTTC. This encodes CASSEWGQGGYDEQYF.

The chain uses TRBV7-9 and TRBJ2-2; D is possibly TRBD1 (6 bases). This CDR3 has 17 residues. The V end lost 5 bases, the J end lost 1 base, and 17 bases lay between the germline ends. In germline, CDR1 is SEHNR, CDR2 FQNEAQ (reference sequence). The CDR3 coding sequence is TGTGCCAGCAGCGGGAAGTGGGACACGGAGAACACCGGGGAGCTGTTTTTT. Its protein product is CASSGKWDTENTGELFF.

The rearrangement links TRBV30 to TRBJ1-1; TRBD1 matches at 7 bases. CDR3 length: 15 amino acids. The J segment lost 0 bases and the V segment lost 7 bases, leaving 11 bases of the junction unmatched. Per germline, CDR1 GTSNPN and CDR2 SVGIG (reference sequence). The CDR3: CAYKHRGSLNTEAFF. In DNA form, the CDR3 reads TGTGCCTATAAACACAGGGGAAGTTTGAACACTGAAGCTTTCTTT.

V gene TRBV18 combines with J gene TRBJ1-3; D remains unclear. The CDR3 sequence is 13 residues long. CDR1 is KGHSH, CDR2 LQKENI, per germline. V was cut by 3 bases and J by 8 bases, with 11 bases left in between. CDR3: CASSPPSSDTIYF. CDR3 DNA: TGTGCCAGCTCACCTCCCTCTAGTGACACCATATATTTT.

V gene TRBV15 combines with J gene TRBJ2-1; D perhaps matches TRBD2 (5 bases). The ends were cut back, 6 bases at V and 1 base at J, with 10 bases in the middle. Germline assignment: CDR1 LNHNV and CDR2 YYDKDF (reference sequence). This CDR3 region has 14 residues. The CDR3 sequence: CATRRVGSYNEQFF. CDR3 DNA: TGTGCCACCAGGAGGGTCGGTTCCTACAATGAGCAGTTCTTC.

V and J are TRBV30 and TRBJ1-6; 10 positions agree with TRBD1. Germline-derived CDR1 and CDR2 are GTSNPN and SVGIG (reference sequence). J gave up 8 bases and V 5 bases, and 0 bases lay outside the gene matches. The CDR3 is 12 residues long. CDR3 nucleotides: TGTGCCTGGGGGACAGGGGATTCACCCCTCCACTTT. Its translation: CAWGTGDSPLHF. Drawing the rest from reference TRBV30 and TRBJ1-6, the complete variable domain is SQTIHQWPATLVQPVGSPLSLECTVEGTSNPNLYWYRQAAGRGLQLLFYSVGIGQISSEVPQNLSASRPQDRQFILSSKKLLLSDSGFYLCAWGTGDSPLHFGNGTRLTVT.

This clone was detected once. The chain has TRBV5-1 and TRBJ2-1; 7 positions agree with TRBD2. The CDR3 runs to 15 residues. CDR1 SGHRS and CDR2 YFSETQ come from the germline V gene. The V gene end was trimmed by 1 base and the J gene end by 4 bases; junction bases not matched to a gene: 5. CDR3 protein: CASSLSAGEYNEQFF. CDR3 bases: TGCGCCAGCAGCTTGTCTGCGGGGGAGTACAATGAGCAGTTCTTC.